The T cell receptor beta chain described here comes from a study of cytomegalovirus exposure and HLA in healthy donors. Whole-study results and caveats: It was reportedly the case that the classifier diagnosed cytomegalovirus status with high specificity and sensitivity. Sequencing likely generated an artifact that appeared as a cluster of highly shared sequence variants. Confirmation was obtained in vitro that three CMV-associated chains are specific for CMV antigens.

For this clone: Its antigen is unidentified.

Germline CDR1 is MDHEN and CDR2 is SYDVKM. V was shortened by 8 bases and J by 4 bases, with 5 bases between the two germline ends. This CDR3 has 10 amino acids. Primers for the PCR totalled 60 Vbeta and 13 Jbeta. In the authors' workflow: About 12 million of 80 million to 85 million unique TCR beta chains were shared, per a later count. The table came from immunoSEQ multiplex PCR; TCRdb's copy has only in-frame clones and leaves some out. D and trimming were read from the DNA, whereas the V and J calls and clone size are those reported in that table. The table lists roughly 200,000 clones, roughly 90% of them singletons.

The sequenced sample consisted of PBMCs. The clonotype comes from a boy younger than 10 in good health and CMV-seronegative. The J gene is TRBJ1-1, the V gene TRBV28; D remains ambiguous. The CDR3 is CASVATEAFF. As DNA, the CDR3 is TGTGCCAGCGTGGCCACTGAAGCTTTCTTT.